Below, one TCR beta chain is given with its context. The antigen is undetermined. This entry comes from a study of cytomegalovirus exposure and HLA in healthy donors. Study overall: The approximately 690 first-cohort repertoires and the 95 to 150 validation repertoires shared the same platform, a later analysis reported.

Profiled with immunoSEQ multiplex PCR; TCRdb holds only in-frame clones, not every one. This table holds 300,000 to 450,000 clones, 80% to 90% found once. Study observations and caveats: Both high specificity and high sensitivity reportedly marked the classifier's diagnosis of cytomegalovirus status. In vitro, a few CMV-associated chains proved specific for CMV antigens.

An approximately 130-subject validation cohort, separate from the roughly 680-subject first cohort, supplied the donors. This receptor was taken from a woman in her late teens or twenties in good health and CMV-seronegative. The source material was PBMCs.

The CDR3 here is CASSQVDSSSYNEQFF. The CDR3, as DNA: TGCGCCAGCAGCCAAGTTGACAGTAGCTCCTACAATGAGCAGTTCTTC. The chain carries TRBV4-1 and TRBJ2-1; D perhaps matches TRBD1 (5 bases). The CDR3 loop spans 16 amino acids. Germline V gene sequence: CDR1 MGHRA, CDR2 YSYEKL. With 1 base removed from V and 0 bases from J, the gap between germline ends came to 10 bases.